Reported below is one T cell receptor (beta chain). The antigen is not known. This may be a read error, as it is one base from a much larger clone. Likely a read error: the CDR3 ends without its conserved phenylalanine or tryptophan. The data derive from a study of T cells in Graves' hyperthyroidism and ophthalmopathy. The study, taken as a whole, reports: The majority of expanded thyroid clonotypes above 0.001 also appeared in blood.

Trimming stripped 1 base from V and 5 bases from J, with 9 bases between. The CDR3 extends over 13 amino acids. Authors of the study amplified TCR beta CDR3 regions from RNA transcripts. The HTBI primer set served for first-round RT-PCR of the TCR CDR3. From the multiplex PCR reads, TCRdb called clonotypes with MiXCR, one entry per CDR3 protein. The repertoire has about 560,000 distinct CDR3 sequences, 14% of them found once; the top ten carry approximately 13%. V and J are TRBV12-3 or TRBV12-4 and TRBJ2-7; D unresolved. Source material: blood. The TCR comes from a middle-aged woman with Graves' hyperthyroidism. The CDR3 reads CASSLEGPHEQYL. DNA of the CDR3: TGTGCCAGCAGTTTAGAGGGCCCTCACGAGCAGTACCTC.